A selection of T cell receptor beta chains follows, all from one sample in a study of T cells in Graves' hyperthyroidism and ophthalmopathy. TCRdb re-derived calls from the multiplex PCR reads in MiXCR, one entry per CDR3 protein. The table records over 300,000 distinct CDR3 sequences, approximately 15% of them present only once. The sequencing input was blood. These receptors all come from a woman aged 55-70 years with Graves' hyperthyroidism. Each CDR3 is given with its conserved first and last residue.

TRBJ1-2	12	TRBV12-3/TRBV12-4	CASSWRGDGYTF
TRBJ2-1	13	TRBV11-2	CASRVRDTSKQFF
TRBJ2-1	16	TRBV28	CASTTPGDRSYNEQFF
TRBJ2-1	13	TRBV9	CASSVTLANEQFF
TRBJ1-4	19	TRBV20-1	CSARVWRAGPKPTNEKLFF
TRBJ2-1	13	TRBV20-1	CSVFRHTYNEQFF
TRBJ2-3	14	TRBV29-1	CSATQGQVADTQYF
TRBJ2-7	14	TRBV6-1	CASSEDPSSYEQYF
TRBJ1-2	11	TRBV6-5	CASSYMHGYTF
TRBJ2-3	14	TRBV5-1	CASSLEGVADTQYF
TRBJ2-1	15	TRBV2	CASSRGLAGVVEQFF
TRBJ2-5	17	TRBV7-8	CASSPRRVAGTQETQYF
TRBJ2-7	15	TRBV3-1	CASSQGGLPIYEQYF
TRBJ2-5	13	TRBV15	CATSRGYLETQYF